The rows below give T cell receptor beta chains drawn from one sample of a study of shared clonotypes between healthy human individuals. Data came from immunoSEQ multiplex PCR; TCRdb stores just in-frame clones and leaves some out. The sample lists 600,000 to 700,000 clones, around four fifths occurring once. Sequenced: memory CD4+ T cells sorted from blood. The receptor source for this set is a woman aged 25 to 45 in good health. CDR3s include the opening cysteine and the closing phenylalanine or tryptophan. The D gene is left open where the match is weak. Clone sizes are given selectively: once, few, many, or a class where the clone is expanded.

TRBJ2-1 15 TRBV5-4 NA once CASSLDQSSYNEQFF TGTGCCAGCAGCTTGGACCAATCCTCCTACAATGAGCAGTTCTTC
TRBJ2-7 16 TRBV4-1 TRBD2 NA CASSQQLERELNEQYF TGCGCCAGCAGCCAACAGCTGGAGCGGGAGTTGAACGAGCAGTACTTC
TRBJ2-2 14 TRBV6-5 NA NA CASSYKDYTGELFF TGTGCCAGCAGTTACAAGGACTATACCGGGGAGCTGTTTTTT
TRBJ2-7 15 TRBV6-5 TRBD2 once CASSRPWGGSYEQYF TGTGCCAGTTCTCGGCCCTGGGGGGGTTCCTACGAGCAGTACTTC
TRBJ2-1 16 TRBV9 TRBD2 NA CASSPTLAGPYNEQFF TGTGCCAGCAGCCCTACCCTAGCGGGCCCTTACAATGAGCAGTTCTTC
TRBJ1-1 15 TRBV19 NA NA CASSNLGFLKTEAFF TGTGCCAGTAGTAATTTGGGATTTCTAAAGACTGAAGCTTTCTTT
TRBJ1-1 12 TRBV27 NA NA CASPPGNTEAFF TGTGCCAGCCCCCCAGGGAACACTGAAGCTTTCTTT
TRBJ2-2 15 TRBV2 NA NA CASRAGTYNTGELFF TGTGCCAGCAGAGCCGGGACCTACAACACCGGGGAGCTGTTTTTT
TRBJ2-7 12 TRBV30 NA NA CAWSVVGYEQYF TGTGCCTGGAGTGTAGTGGGCTACGAGCAGTACTTC
TRBJ2-7 13 TRBV27 TRBD2 NA CASSWGGGYEQYF TGTGCCAGCAGTTGGGGGGGAGGCTACGAGCAGTACTTC
TRBJ2-7 15 TRBV7-2 NA few CASSPGGSGKGEQYF TGTGCCAGCAGCCCAGGGGGTAGCGGGAAGGGCGAGCAGTACTTC
TRBJ2-1 16 TRBV11-2 TRBD2 NA CASSLAGTSGKGEQFF TGTGCCAGCAGCCTGGCTGGGACTAGCGGGAAGGGTGAGCAGTTCTTC
TRBJ2-4 11 TRBV2 NA NA CASSGTNIQYF TGTGCCAGCAGTGGGACTAACATTCAGTACTTC
TRBJ2-4 11 TRBV6-1 NA few CASRDVRDSHF TGTGCCAGCAGGGACGTACGGGACTCCCACTTC
TRBJ1-1 15 TRBV5-1 NA NA CASSLRPNLNTEAFF TGCGCCAGCAGCTTGAGGCCCAACCTAAACACTGAAGCTTTCTTT
TRBJ1-4 16 TRBV5-1 NA NA CASSSNQGRANEKLFF TGCGCCAGCAGCTCGAACCAGGGGAGAGCTAATGAAAAACTGTTTTTT
TRBJ1-1 13 TRBV5-4 TRBD1 NA CASSWDRATEAFF TGTGCCAGCAGCTGGGACAGGGCCACTGAAGCTTTCTTT
TRBJ1-2 14 TRBV19 NA NA CASSIDAIDYGYTF TGTGCCAGTAGTATAGATGCGATCGACTATGGCTACACCTTC
TRBJ2-5 13 TRBV7-9 NA NA CASSLSQRETQYF TGTGCCAGCAGCTTAAGCCAGAGGGAGACCCAGTACTTC
TRBJ1-3 15 TRBV5-1 TRBD1 NA CASSPTGTVGNTIYF TGCGCCAGCAGCCCCACGGGGACAGTCGGAAACACCATATATTTT
TRBJ1-1 12 TRBV11-2 NA NA CASSLTLEVAFF TGTGCCAGCAGCCTAACCCTTGAAGTAGCTTTCTTT
TRBJ2-7 15 TRBV9 TRBD1 NA CASSVTGVVLDEQYF TGTGCCAGCAGCGTAACAGGGGTGGTTCTCGACGAGCAGTACTTC
TRBJ2-1 16 TRBV28 NA NA CASSPPPSGSGNEQFF TGTGCCAGCAGTCCGCCCCCGTCCGGGAGTGGCAATGAGCAGTTCTTC
TRBJ2-6 14 TRBV7-9 NA NA CATEGYSGANVLTF TGTGCCACCGAAGGGTACTCTGGGGCCAACGTCCTGACTTTC
TRBJ1-5 13 TRBV10-3 NA NA CATRIGVDQPQHF TGTGCCACCCGTATAGGGGTAGACCAGCCCCAGCATTTT
TRBJ2-1 15 TRBV28 TRBD2 few CASSRLSGGYNEQFF TGTGCCAGCAGTCGACTTAGCGGGGGTTACAATGAGCAGTTCTTC
TRBJ2-5 12 TRBV5-1 NA NA CASSFPQETQYF TGCGCCAGCAGCTTTCCCCAAGAGACCCAGTACTTC
TRBJ1-1 14 TRBV5-4 NA NA CASSLGGENTEAFF TGTGCCAGCAGCTTGGGAGGGGAGAACACTGAAGCTTTCTTT
TRBJ2-3 16 TRBV15 NA NA CATSAGGRGNTDTQYF TGTGCCACCAGCGCCGGGGGGCGGGGGAACACAGATACGCAGTATTTT
TRBJ2-3 13 TRBV6-1 NA few CASSEGGVDTQYF TGTGCCAGCAGTGAAGGAGGAGTAGATACGCAGTATTTT